Each of the 7 T cell receptor beta chains below was sequenced from the same sample in a study of blood T cell repertoires in COVID-19. Data came from immunoSEQ multiplex PCR; TCRdb stores just in-frame clones and leaves some out. The sample has some 180,000 clones, 85% to 90% seen once; the top ten hold approximately 8%. Sequencing was performed on peripheral blood. The receptors were sampled from a woman aged 60-70 years with acute or convalescent COVID-19.

Of note for this clone: The junction differs from germline at one of its ends, possibly a read error. This chain joins TRBV6-5 and TRBJ1-2; D remains unclear. This CDR3 spans 11 amino acids. Per the germline V gene, CDR1 is MNHEY and CDR2 is SVGAGI. The CDR3 loop is CAGRQVYGYTF. CDR3 coding DNA: TGTGCCGGCAGACAAGTCTATGGCTACACCTTC.

The V call is TRBV4-2, the J call TRBJ1-4; perhaps TRBD1 as D (5 bases). CDR3 length: 15 amino acids. Per germline, CDR1 LGHNA and CDR2 YNFKEQ. The germline V and J ends were trimmed by 1 base and 8 bases, with 14 bases remaining between them. The CDR3, as DNA: TGTGCCAGCAGCCAAGCCACCACTTCAGGGGAAAAACTGTTTTTT. It translates to CASSQATTSGEKLFF.

Comments on this clone: With a much larger clone just one base away, this may be a read error. V and J are TRBV6-1 and TRBJ2-1; 11 nucleotides line up with TRBD1. Trimming at V came to 4 bases and at J to 6 bases, leaving 8 bases not matched to a gene. Germline V gene lookup returns CDR1 MNHNS and CDR2 SASEGT. The CDR3 length is 16 residues. DNA for the CDR3: TGTGCCAGCAGTGCGGACAGGGGGCTAGGCTTCAATGAGCAGTTCTTC. This translates into CASSADRGLGFNEQFF.

The chain employs TRBV5-6 and TRBJ1-2; 9 bases align to TRBD1. The CDR3 spans 16 residues. The V and J ends lost 3 bases and 0 bases, in that order; junction bases with no gene match: 6. CDR1 and CDR2 (germline): SGHDT, YYEEEE. The CDR3 reads CASSWGGQGTNYGYTF. DNA of the CDR3: TGTGCCAGCAGCTGGGGGGGACAGGGAACTAACTATGGCTACACCTTC.

The chain combines TRBV5-1 with TRBJ1-4; D not resolved. Germline-derived CDR1 and CDR2 are SGHRS and YFSETQ. The CDR3 consists of 14 residues. V lost 0 bases and J 8 bases, leaving 11 bases between the germline ends. The CDR3 region is CASSLGYSGEKLFF. Written as DNA, the CDR3 is TGCGCCAGCAGCTTGGGATATAGCGGGGAAAAACTGTTTTTT.

V usage is TRBV27 and J usage is TRBJ2-1; no clear D gene. CDR3 size: 15 residues. Germline V gene lookup returns CDR1 MNHEY and CDR2 SMNVEV (reference sequence). V gave up 6 bases and J gave up 4 bases, with 16 bases separating them. The CDR3, as DNA: TGTGCCAGCAGGCTGAAGCCCCACTCTTACAATGAGCAGTTCTTC. It specifies CASRLKPHSYNEQFF.

The CDR3 coding sequence is TGCGCCAGCAGCTTGGAGGGACAAGGCGAGCAGTACGTC. Its protein is CASSLEGQGEQYV. V is TRBV5-1 and J is TRBJ2-7, with a weak D call TRBD1 (6 bases). V shed 0 bases and J shed 6 bases, with 10 bases lying between them. This CDR3 region has 13 residues. CDR1 is SGHRS and CDR2 is YFSETQ in the germline V gene.